This T cell receptor beta chain was sequenced in a study of cytomegalovirus exposure and HLA in healthy donors. Study results and caveats: According to a subsequent analysis, TCR clusters from the first cohort were inclined to appear together in the 120 validation repertoires. Across donors, most TCRs were seen rarely, yet some public ones were widespread. The study designated about 180 TCR beta chains cytomegalovirus-associated.

Sequencing was performed with immunoSEQ multiplex PCR; in TCRdb, only in-frame clones are kept and a portion is missing. The sample has 78,000 or so clones, 85% to 95% seen once; the top ten hold approximately 3%. These donors were members of the roughly 120-subject validation cohort, a group separate from the approximately 620-subject first cohort. Worth noting for this clone: Its antigen is not known.

Sample: PBMCs. This TCR was sampled from a young woman in good health and CMV-seropositive.

CDR3 DNA: TGTGCCAGCCTAACGGGGGACAGGGGCGCTGAAGCTTTCTTT. Its translation is CASLTGDRGAEAFF. The chain combines TRBV28 with TRBJ1-1; TRBD1 aligns across 10 bases. Unmatched junction bases numbered 9, after V lost 8 bases and J lost 6 bases. Germline V CDR1 and CDR2: MDHEN, SYDVKM. This CDR3 spans 14 amino acids.